Shown below are 17 T cell receptor beta chains from a single sample sequenced in a study of T-cell reconstitution after alpha-beta-depleted transplantation in children. It was with unique molecular identifiers that the TCRbeta library was prepared. Each CDR3 protein is one row after TCRdb ran MiXCR on the PCR reads. The table has about 420,000 distinct CDR3 sequences, around 16% seen once; the top ten hold less than 30%. The sample in question was PBMCs, mostly from graft donor cells, obtained 360 days after TCRalphabeta/CD19-depleted stem cell transplant. These receptors were obtained from a boy under two years old who had a stem cell transplant for Wiskott-Aldrich syndrome, so the T cells may come from the graft donor.

This clonotype was observed many times. The chain carries TRBV27 and TRBJ2-1, with 15 bases matching TRBD2. Germline-derived CDR1 and CDR2 are MNHEY and SMNVEV (reference sequence). The CDR3 has 15 residues. V lost 6 bases, J lost 9 bases, and 6 bases stayed unmatched. CDR3 coding DNA: TGTGCCAGCAGCGGACTAGCGGGAGGGCCGGGTGAGCAGTTCTTC. Its translation is CASSGLAGGPGEQFF.

This rearrangement joins TRBV7-9 to TRBJ2-1; TRBD2 matches 14 bases. The trim removed 3 bases at V and 8 bases at J, leaving 9 bases unmatched. CDR3 length equals 17 residues. Germline V CDR1 and CDR2: SEHNR, FQNEAQ (reference sequence). The CDR3 reads CASSFARTSGRYDEQFF. Written as DNA, the CDR3 is TGTGCCAGCAGCTTCGCCCGGACTAGCGGGAGGTACGATGAGCAGTTCTTC.

This clonotype showed up many times. The V gene is TRBV5-1, the J gene TRBJ2-3, with D perhaps matching TRBD2 (5 bases). Trimming pared 5 bases from V and 6 bases from J, leaving 19 bases between. The length of the CDR3 is 15 residues. The germline V gene has CDR1 SGHRS and CDR2 YFSETQ. The CDR3 bases are TGCGCCAGCAGTTTACGGGGAGTTAGTTGGGATACGCAGTATTTT. Translating gives CASSLRGVSWDTQYF.

The chain combines TRBV15 with TRBJ1-1; D is unclear. CDR1 is LNHNV and CDR2 is YYDKDF in the germline V gene (reference sequence). This CDR3 has 11 residues. The V end lost 2 bases, the J end lost 2 bases, and 0 bases lay between the germline ends. The CDR3 coding sequence is TGTGCCACCAGCAGAAACACTGAAGCTTTCTTT. Its translation: CATSRNTEAFF.

V is TRBV12-3 or TRBV12-4 and J is TRBJ1-4, with TRBD1 identical over 7 bases. The CDR3 is 14 amino acids. V dropped 5 bases and J dropped 8; count of bases not matched to a gene: 8. In nucleotides, the CDR3 is TGTGCCAGCAGTCCGAGGGGGCAATCGGAAAAACTGTTTTTT. Translating it yields CASSPRGQSEKLFF.

The rearrangement uses TRBV7-9 and TRBJ2-3, with D tentatively TRBD2 (6 bases). The length of the CDR3 is 16 residues. Germline lookup yields CDR1 SEHNR and CDR2 FQNEAQ (reference sequence). V lost 6 bases, J lost 4 bases, and 20 bases lay in between. CDR3: CASSPPGGDSADTQYF. Written as DNA, the CDR3 is TGTGCCAGCAGTCCCCCAGGAGGGGATTCAGCAGATACGCAGTATTTT.

The J gene is TRBJ2-4, the V gene TRBV12-3 or TRBV12-4; no clear D gene. The ends were cut back, 3 bases at V and 6 bases at J, with 6 bases in the middle. The CDR3 has 12 amino acids. This chain's CDR3 is CASSFSSNIQYF. The CDR3 DNA reads TGTGCCAGCAGTTTCTCGTCAAACATTCAGTACTTC.

This chain uses TRBV12-3 or TRBV12-4 with TRBJ2-1; 8 bases fit TRBD1. The length of the CDR3 is 19 residues. Trimming removed 11 bases from V and 2 bases from J; junction bases left unmatched: 23. DNA for the CDR3: TGTGCCTTCAGTTTAGCAGGAGCACCGGACAGGGCCCCCTACAATGAGCAGTTCTTC. It yields the protein CAFSLAGAPDRAPYNEQFF.

The chain couples TRBV20-1 to TRBJ2-3, with D possibly being TRBD1 or TRBD2 (5 bases each). The CDR3 length is 17 residues. Germline V gene sequence: CDR1 DFQATT, CDR2 SNEGSKA (reference sequence). V lost 6 bases and J 2 bases, leaving 24 bases between the germline ends. CDR3 sequence (DNA): TGCAGTGCCAACTCCCTGCCGGGACCGCGGGCCACAGATACGCAGTATTTT. Amino acid sequence: CSANSLPGPRATDTQYF.

The chain carries TRBV2 and TRBJ2-1; D uncertain. The ends were cut back, 4 bases at V and 4 bases at J, with 5 bases in the middle. Germline V gene lookup returns CDR1 SNHLY and CDR2 FYNNEI. This CDR3 has 12 residues. CDR3 coding DNA: TGTGCCAGCAGTGGGGGTTACAATGAGCAGTTCTTC. This codes for CASSGGYNEQFF.

In DNA form, the CDR3 reads TGTGCCAGCAGTGAATTGGGGGCCGGGGCCAACGTCCTGACTTTC. Its translation is CASSELGAGANVLTF. The rearrangement links TRBV25-1 to TRBJ2-6; D is possibly TRBD1 (6 bases). Germline V gives CDR1 MGHDK, CDR2 SYGVNS. Trimming took 1 base from V and 4 from J, leaving 8 bases between them. This CDR3 spans 15 amino acids. The complete variable domain, with remaining parts taken from reference TRBV25-1 and TRBJ2-6, reads EADIYQTPRYLVIGTGKKITLECSQTMGHDKMYWYQQDPGMELHLIHYSYGVNSTEKGDLSSESTVSRIRTEHFPLTLESARPSHTSQYLCASSELGAGANVLTFGAGSRLTVL.

The chain carries TRBV2 and TRBJ2-4; D gene ambiguous. CDR1 is SNHLY and CDR2 is FYNNEI in the germline V gene. V dropped 7 bases and J dropped 0 bases, with 7 bases sitting between them. The CDR3 is 13 amino acids. The CDR3 DNA reads as TGTGCCAGCATGGGTTTAGCCAAAAACATTCAGTACTTC. It specifies CASMGLAKNIQYF.

This clonotype was seen a few times. This chain joins TRBV5-1 and TRBJ2-2; D is ambiguous. The germline CDR1 and CDR2 sequences are SGHRS and YFSETQ. The CDR3 contains 15 residues. The germline V and J ends were trimmed by 5 bases and 3 bases, with 14 bases remaining between them. Here the CDR3 reads CASRRRLLDTGELFF. The CDR3 nucleotides read TGCGCCAGCAGGAGAAGGTTATTGGACACCGGGGAGCTGTTTTTT.

J is TRBJ2-1 and V is TRBV5-1; TRBD2 agrees at 9 bases. This CDR3 comprises 16 residues. Germline V gives CDR1 SGHRS, CDR2 YFSETQ. The ends lost 0 bases at V and 3 bases at J; junction bases unmatched: 4. The CDR3 DNA reads as TGCGCCAGCAGCTTGGAACTAGCGGGTAGCTACAATGAGCAGTTCTTC. Its protein product is CASSLELAGSYNEQFF. The whole variable domain, remainder taken from reference TRBV5-1 and TRBJ2-1, is KAGVTQTPRYLIKTRGQQVTLSCSPISGHRSVSWYQQTPGQGLQFLFEYFSETQRNKGNFPGRFSGRQFSNSRSEMNVSTLELGDSALYLCASSLELAGSYNEQFFGPGTRLTVL.

This clonotype was observed a handful of times. J is TRBJ2-6 and V is TRBV29-1, with TRBD1 matching over 7 bases. Germline V gene sequence: CDR1 SQVTM, CDR2 ANQGSEA. This CDR3 has 14 residues. The V segment lost 3 bases and the J segment 1 base; nucleotides outside the gene matches: 0. CDR3 in amino acids: CSVEDRSGANVLTF. The CDR3 nucleotides are TGCAGCGTTGAGGACAGGTCTGGGGCCAACGTCCTGACTTTC. Using reference TRBV29-1 and TRBJ2-6 for the parts outside the CDR3, the full variable domain is SAVISQKPSRDICQRGTSLTIQCQVDSQVTMMFWYRQQPGQSLTLIATANQGSEATYESGFVIDKFPISRPNLTFSTLTVSNMSPEDSSIYLCSVEDRSGANVLTFGAGSRLTVL.

This chain connects TRBV29-1 to TRBJ2-3, with D possibly being TRBD2 (7 bases). The V gene's germline CDR1 is SQVTM and CDR2 ANQGSEA. The CDR3 contains 13 residues. V lost 4 bases and J 2 bases, leaving 10 bases between the germline ends. The CDR3 DNA is TGCAGCGTTGCGGGGGGCTCCACAGATACGCAGTATTTT. As protein: CSVAGGSTDTQYF.

This clonotype has a handful of counts. The genes are TRBV7-8 and TRBJ2-1, with 9 nucleotides matching TRBD2. Germline trimming cut 3 bases from V and 7 bases from J; bases unmatched to any gene: 13. The CDR3 totals 17 residues. Germline V gives CDR1 SGHVS, CDR2 FQNEAQ. CDR3 sequence: CASSLDYSGSKRNEQFF. CDR3 DNA sequence: TGTGCCAGCAGCTTGGATTATAGCGGGAGCAAAAGGAATGAGCAGTTCTTC.